This TCR beta chain was obtained from a study of blood T cell repertoires in COVID-19. About the study: The United States, Italy and Spain were the sources of the acute and convalescent COVID-19 samples. T cells, B-cell-depleted T cells, or PBMCs supplied cDNA or gDNA.

How the authors handled the data: For nucleated cells, counts were estimated from reference gene primer amplification. Produced via immunoSEQ multiplex PCR; TCRdb's table is partial and in-frame only. V, J and clone size derive from that table, while D and trimming were established from the DNA sequence. The sample lists 130,000 to 150,000 clones, around 85% occurring once. The CDR3 runs to 16 residues. CDR1 is SGHRS and CDR2 is YFSETQ in the germline V gene. The V gene end was trimmed by 4 bases and the J gene end by 1 base; junction bases not matched to a gene: 11. The TCR sequence derives from a middle-aged woman with active or convalescent COVID-19. Sequenced input: peripheral blood. J is TRBJ2-7 and V is TRBV5-1; 7 nucleotides agree with TRBD2. CDR3 in amino acids: CASSGGRTSSSYEQYF. The CDR3 DNA reads TGCGCCAGCAGCGGAGGGCGGACTAGTTCGTCCTACGAGCAGTACTTC.